The text below deals with one TCR beta chain. Primers: 60 Vbeta forward and 13 Jbeta reverse. Libraries were prepared by immunoSEQ multiplex PCR; TCRdb keeps only in-frame clonotypes and omits some of them. Recorded here are tens of thousands of clones; the top ten clones represent about 3.8%. The data were taken from a study of cytomegalovirus exposure and HLA in healthy donors. V was cut by 4 bases and J by 0 bases, with 7 bases left in between. CDR1 LNHNV and CDR2 YYDKDF come from the germline V gene (reference sequence). CDR3 size: 13 residues. The chain carries TRBV15 and TRBJ2-7, with a weak D call TRBD2 (5 bases). This sequence was found in a female donor in good health and CMV-seropositive. Sequenced sample: PBMCs. CDR3 coding DNA: TGTGCCACCAGCACGGGGAGCTCCTACGAGCAGTACTTC. Translating it yields CATSTGSSYEQYF.